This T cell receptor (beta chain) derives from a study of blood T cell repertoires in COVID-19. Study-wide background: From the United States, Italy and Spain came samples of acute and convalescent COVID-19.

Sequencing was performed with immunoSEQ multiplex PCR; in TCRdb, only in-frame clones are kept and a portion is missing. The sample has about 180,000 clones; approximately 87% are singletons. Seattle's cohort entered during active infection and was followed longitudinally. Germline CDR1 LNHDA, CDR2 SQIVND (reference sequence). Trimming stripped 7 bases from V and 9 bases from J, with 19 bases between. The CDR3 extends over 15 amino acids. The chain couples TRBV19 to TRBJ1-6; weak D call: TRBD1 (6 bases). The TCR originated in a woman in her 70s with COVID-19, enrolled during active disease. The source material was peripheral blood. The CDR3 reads CASNPSGDTSSPLHF. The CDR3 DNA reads TGTGCCAGTAACCCAAGTGGGGACACGAGTTCACCCCTCCACTTT.